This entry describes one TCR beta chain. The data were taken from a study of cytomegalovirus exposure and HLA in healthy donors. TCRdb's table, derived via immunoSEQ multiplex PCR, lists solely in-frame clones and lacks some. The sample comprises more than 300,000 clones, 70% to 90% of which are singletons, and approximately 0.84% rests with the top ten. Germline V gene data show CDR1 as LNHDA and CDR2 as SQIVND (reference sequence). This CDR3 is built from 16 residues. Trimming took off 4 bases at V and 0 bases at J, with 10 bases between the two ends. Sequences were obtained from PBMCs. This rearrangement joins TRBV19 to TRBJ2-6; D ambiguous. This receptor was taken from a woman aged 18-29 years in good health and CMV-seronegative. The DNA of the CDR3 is TGTGCCAGTAGTACGTACGTTAGCTCTGGGGCCAACGTCCTGACTTTC. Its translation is CASSTYVSSGANVLTF.